The 29 T cell receptor beta chains below all came from one sample that was sequenced in a study of cytotoxic CD8 clonotypes in ibrutinib-treated CLL. Some clones are missing from TCRdb's copy, which holds only in-frame ones; the method was immunoSEQ multiplex PCR. The data contain 12,000 or so clones, 79% of them singletons. The sequencing used PBMCs, collected at disease progression, from a patient treated with ibrutinib. All receptors derive from a human donor with chronic lymphocytic leukemia.

This clone came up once. The genes are TRBV20-1 and TRBJ2-7, with D unresolved. The germline V and J ends were trimmed by 7 bases and 4 bases, with 11 bases remaining between them. Germline V lookup: CDR1 DFQATT, CDR2 SNEGSKA (reference sequence). CDR3 size: 11 residues. The DNA for the CDR3 is TGCAGTGTCAAGTTAGGGTACGAGCAGTACTTC. It codes for CSVKLGYEQYF.

This clone was counted once. The rearrangement uses TRBV7-3 and TRBJ2-3, with 11 bases lining up with TRBD2. Looked up from germline, CDR1 is SGHTA and CDR2 is FQGTGA. The CDR3 runs 18 residues. Trimming removed 1 base from V and 0 bases from J; junction bases left unmatched: 6. The CDR3 region is CASSLKTSGGISTDTQYF. The CDR3 DNA sequence: TGTGCCAGCAGCTTAAAAACTAGCGGGGGAATAAGCACAGATACGCAGTATTTT.

The chain combines TRBV5-1 with TRBJ1-4, with D tentatively TRBD1 (6 bases). This CDR3 contains 16 residues. The germline V gene encodes CDR1 SGHRS and CDR2 YFSETQ. Between the trimmed V and J ends, which lost 0 bases and 5 bases, there was a span of 14 bases. CDR3 protein: CASSLAKTGGNEKLFF. The CDR3 DNA reads TGCGCCAGCAGCTTGGCAAAGACAGGCGGAAATGAAAAACTGTTTTTT.

This chain links TRBV4-2 with TRBJ2-1; 9 bases fit TRBD2. V trimming: 10 bases; J trimming: 7 bases; junction bases outside the gene matches: 8. CDR3 length equals 13 residues. From germline, CDR1 is LGHNA and CDR2 YNFKEQ. The CDR3 nucleotides read TGTGCCATTGGTGGGCTAGCGGGGAATGAGCAGTTCTTC. Residues: CAIGGLAGNEQFF.

The chain joins TRBV27 to TRBJ1-4; no reliable D call. The germline V gene encodes CDR1 MNHEY and CDR2 SMNVEV (reference sequence). V lost 0 bases to trimming and J lost 2 bases, with 7 bases between them. This CDR3 has 15 residues. In DNA, the CDR3 is TGTGCCAGCAGTTTATCCGGGTCGACTAATGAAAAACTGTTTTTT. This encodes CASSLSGSTNEKLFF. The variable domain in full, completed from reference TRBV27 and TRBJ1-4, reads EAQVTQNPRYLITVTGKKLTVTCSQNMNHEYMSWYRQDPGLGLRQIYYSMNVEVTDKGDVPEGYKVSRKEKRNFPLILESPSPNQTSLYFCASSLSGSTNEKLFFGSGTQLSVL.

The chain is built from TRBV15 and TRBJ1-6; no reliable D call. The CDR3 length is 13 residues. Germline CDR1 is LNHNV and CDR2 is YYDKDF (reference sequence). With 4 bases removed from V and 6 bases from J, the gap between germline ends came to 7 bases. CDR3 bases: TGTGCCACCAGCATCCAGCCTAATTCACCCCTCCACTTT. Protein sequence: CATSIQPNSPLHF.

This rearrangement joins TRBV28 to TRBJ2-6; the D is unclear. V lost 3 bases to trimming and J lost 3 bases, with 9 bases between them. This CDR3 contains 15 residues. The germline CDR1 and CDR2 sequences are MDHEN and SYDVKM. CDR3: CASSFGESGANVLTF. Written as DNA, the CDR3 is TGTGCCAGCAGTTTCGGCGAGAGTGGGGCCAACGTCCTGACTTTC.

The chain combines TRBV6-1 with TRBJ2-2; 12 bases align to TRBD1. Germline trimming cut 11 bases from V and 5 bases from J; bases unmatched to any gene: 9. CDR3 length equals 15 residues. CDR1 is MNHNS and CDR2 is SASEGT in the germline V gene. This CDR3 reads CAGQRDRGRTGELFF. The CDR3 DNA follows: TGTGCCGGCCAAAGGGACAGGGGGCGAACCGGGGAGCTGTTTTTT.

The chain uses TRBV2 and TRBJ2-1; a possible D gene is TRBD2 (5 bases). The CDR3 sequence is 14 residues long. Trimming shortened V by 6 bases and J by 7 bases, and 16 bases separated the two germline ends. The V gene's germline CDR1 is SNHLY and CDR2 FYNNEI. The CDR3, as DNA: TGTGCCAGCAGGAGTATAGGTACGGGGAATGAGCAGTTCTTC. This gives the protein CASRSIGTGNEQFF.

The V and J genes are TRBV28 and TRBJ2-7; 7 bases map to TRBD2. Germline-derived CDR1 and CDR2 are MDHEN and SYDVKM. With 7 bases clipped from V and 1 base from J, the junction kept 13 bases outside the gene matches. The CDR3 runs to 16 residues. CDR3 nucleotide sequence: TGTGCCAGCAAGGGCGCGGGGCGGGAGTGGTCCTACGAGCAGTACTTC. Its protein is CASKGAGREWSYEQYF.

The table lists this clone with a few counts. J is TRBJ2-7 and V is TRBV2, with D maybe TRBD1 (5 bases). Germline V gene lookup returns CDR1 SNHLY and CDR2 FYNNEI. The CDR3 consists of 15 residues. V was clipped by 2 bases and J by 2 bases, with 13 bases between them. CDR3 sequence reads: CASSEMAGWAYEQYF. The DNA of the CDR3 is TGTGCCAGCAGTGAAATGGCAGGGTGGGCCTACGAGCAGTACTTC.

This clone was observed a handful of times. The chain joins TRBV5-1 to TRBJ2-5, with 9 nucleotides matching TRBD1. This CDR3 spans 17 amino acids. The V and J ends lost 4 bases and 4 bases, in that order; junction bases with no gene match: 14. The germline gives CDR1 SGHRS, CDR2 YFSETQ. This chain's CDR3 is CASSRTGGEIGRETQYF. In DNA form, the CDR3 reads TGCGCCAGCAGCCGAACAGGGGGCGAGATCGGACGAGAGACCCAGTACTTC.

V usage is TRBV28 and J usage is TRBJ2-7, with D possibly being TRBD1 (5 bases). V shed 5 bases and J shed 3 bases, with 17 bases lying between them. The length of the CDR3 is 15 residues. CDR1 MDHEN and CDR2 SYDVKM come from the germline V gene. CDR3 protein: CASSQWVTGHYEQYF. CDR3 in DNA: TGTGCCAGCAGTCAATGGGTAACAGGTCACTACGAGCAGTACTTC.

V gene TRBV20-1 combines with J gene TRBJ2-5; D call uncertain. Germline CDR1 and CDR2: DFQATT and SNEGSKA (reference sequence). Between the trimmed V and J ends, which lost 1 base and 5 bases, there was a span of 2 bases. CDR3 size: 10 residues. CDR3 DNA: TGCAGTGCTAGAGGGGAGACCCAGTACTTC. Translating gives CSARGETQYF.

A single count supports this clone. V usage is TRBV9 and J usage is TRBJ2-3; 10 nucleotides match TRBD2. V was clipped by 3 bases and J by 0 bases; unmatched bases: 1. Germline V CDR1 and CDR2: SGDLS, YYNGEE. The CDR3 is made up of 15 amino acids. In DNA form, the CDR3 reads TGTGCCAGCAGCGCTAGCGGGAGTAGCACAGATACGCAGTATTTT. Residues: CASSASGSSTDTQYF. The full variable domain, completed using reference TRBV9 and TRBJ2-3, is DSGVTQTPKHLITATGQRVTLRCSPRSGDLSVYWYQQSLDQGLQFLIQYYNGEERAKGNILERFSAQQFPDLHSELNLSSLELGDSALYFCASSASGSSTDTQYFGPGTRLTVL.

The CDR3 coding sequence is TGTGCCAGCAGCGTAGGTCTAGCGGGAGACTACAATGAGCAGTTCTTC. Translating it yields CASSVGLAGDYNEQFF. The chain couples TRBV9 to TRBJ2-1; 10 positions match TRBD2. The ends lost 0 bases at V and 3 bases at J; junction bases unmatched: 3. This CDR3 has 16 residues. Germline-derived CDR1 and CDR2 are SGDLS and YYNGEE.

The rearrangement joins TRBV14 to TRBJ2-5; no definite D call. The CDR3 length is 13 residues. Trimming left V 1 base short and J 4 bases short, with 7 bases between. Germline V CDR1 and CDR2: SGHDN, FVKESK. The CDR3 loop is CASSQGYLETQYF. The CDR3 bases are TGTGCCAGCAGCCAAGGCTACCTAGAGACCCAGTACTTC.

V and J are TRBV19 and TRBJ1-6; 7 bases fit TRBD1. The germline CDR1 and CDR2 sequences are LNHDA and SQIVND (reference sequence). Losses at the gene ends were 7 bases for V and 9 bases for J; bases not matched to a gene: 21. The CDR3 is made up of 18 amino acids. CDR3 sequence (DNA): TGTGCCAGTATAGGGGGCCCCCTTGGGTTTTTAAGGCGTTCACCCCTCCACTTT. This sequence encodes CASIGGPLGFLRRSPLHF. The full variable domain, rest sourced from reference TRBV19 and TRBJ1-6, is DGGITQSPKYLFRKEGQNVTLSCEQNLNHDAMYWYRQDPGQGLRLIYYSQIVNDFQKGDIAEGYSVSREKKESFPLTVTSAQKNPTAFYLCASIGGPLGFLRRSPLHFGNGTRLTVT.

The rearrangement links TRBV7-2 to TRBJ2-7; 7 positions agree with TRBD2. The CDR3 is 13 residues long. Germline assignment: CDR1 SGHTA and CDR2 FQGNSA. J gave up 3 bases and V 2 bases, and 1 base lay outside the gene matches. CDR3 nucleotides: TGTGCCAGCAGCTTACCGGGGGGCTACGAGCAGTACTTC. This sequence encodes CASSLPGGYEQYF.

The gene calls are TRBV27 and TRBJ2-7; tentative D call: TRBD2 (7 bases). This CDR3 region has 14 residues. The germline CDR1 and CDR2 sequences are MNHEY and SMNVEV (reference sequence). V lost 6 bases to trimming and J lost 3 bases, with 15 bases between them. CDR3 bases: TGTGCCAGCAGGTCGTTGGGGGGGCTCTACGAGCAGTACTTC. This gives the protein CASRSLGGLYEQYF.

This chain uses TRBV19 with TRBJ2-1; 8 bases are shared with TRBD2. Losses at the gene ends were 8 bases for V and 7 bases for J; bases not matched to a gene: 19. The CDR3 length is 17 residues. In germline, CDR1 is LNHDA, CDR2 SQIVND (reference sequence). The CDR3 loop is CASVGGRLAGLRNEQFF. The CDR3 bases are TGTGCCAGTGTCGGGGGGCGCCTAGCGGGTCTCCGGAATGAGCAGTTCTTC.

For this clone: Here the CDR3 omits its conserved ending phenylalanine or tryptophan, so a read error is the likely source. The DNA is left out, because the CDR3 cannot be placed on it with certainty; the CDR3 is given as TCRdb lists it. The V and J genes are TRBV2 and TRBJ2-7; the DNA was not used to check the table's D call, TRBD2. The CDR3 is 12 amino acids long, termini counted. Germline CDR1 is SNHLY and CDR2 is FYNNEI. This CDR3 is CASSEDYPSMVA.

The chain joins TRBV12-5 to TRBJ2-1; no clear D gene. The CDR3 is 16 amino acids. Germline CDR1 is LGHNT and CDR2 is FRNRAP. V lost 7 bases to trimming and J lost 0 bases, with 16 bases between them. In DNA, the CDR3 is TGTGCTAGTGCCCCGTTCGGCGGCCTCTCCTACAATGAGCAGTTCTTC. This encodes CASAPFGGLSYNEQFF.

The chain recombines TRBV7-8 with TRBJ2-7, with D perhaps being TRBD1 or TRBD2 (5 bases each). CDR1 is SGHVS and CDR2 is FQNEAQ in the germline V gene. The CDR3 extends over 16 amino acids. V lost 2 bases and J 0 bases, leaving 14 bases between the germline ends. CDR3 bases: TGTGCCAGCAGCTTAAGGGGCGGGTCTAGCTCCTACGAGCAGTACTTC. Translated: CASSLRGGSSSYEQYF.

The V gene is TRBV5-6, the J gene TRBJ2-5; D is ambiguous. The CDR3 spans 13 residues. In germline, CDR1 is SGHDT, CDR2 YYEEEE. V was shortened by 0 bases and J by 5 bases, with 8 bases between the two germline ends. The CDR3 protein is CASSLGRRETQYF. DNA of the CDR3: TGTGCCAGCAGCTTGGGGCGACGGGAGACCCAGTACTTC. Full variable domain (missing parts from reference TRBV5-6 and TRBJ2-5): DAGVTQSPTHLIKTRGQQVTLRCSPKSGHDTVSWYQQALGQGPQFIFQYYEEEERQRGNFPDRFSGHQFPNYSSELNVNALLLGDSALYLCASSLGRRETQYFGPGTRLLVL.

V is TRBV28 and J is TRBJ2-7, with D possibly matching TRBD1 (6 bases). The germline V gene encodes CDR1 MDHEN and CDR2 SYDVKM. Between the trimmed V and J ends, which lost 3 bases and 1 base, there was a span of 10 bases. The CDR3 is 14 amino acids. CDR3 sequence: CASSFQGGSYEQYF. The CDR3 DNA is TGTGCCAGCAGTTTTCAAGGGGGATCCTACGAGCAGTACTTC.

This clone was seen just once. The V and J genes are TRBV4-2 and TRBJ1-5, with a possible D match to TRBD1 (5 bases). CDR1 is LGHNA, CDR2 YNFKEQ, per germline. The CDR3 runs 14 residues. V gave up 1 base and J gave up 5 bases, with 9 bases separating them. DNA for the CDR3: TGTGCCAGCAGCCAAGTTGGGGGGTATCAGCCCCAGCATTTT. Its translation is CASSQVGGYQPQHF.

The rearrangement joins TRBV5-1 to TRBJ2-1; TRBD2 matches 7 bases. Germline-derived CDR1 and CDR2 are SGHRS and YFSETQ. The CDR3 runs to 15 residues. V trimming: 5 bases; J trimming: 4 bases; junction bases outside the gene matches: 9. The CDR3 DNA reads as TGCGCCAGCAGGGGCGGGGAGGGAATGTACAATGAGCAGTTCTTC. Its translation: CASRGGEGMYNEQFF.

The J gene is TRBJ1-2, the V gene TRBV5-4; 7 bases agree with TRBD1. Germline V gene lookup returns CDR1 SGHNT and CDR2 YYREEE (reference sequence). V shed 0 bases and J 0 bases; nucleotides not matched to a gene: 2. The CDR3 length is 15 residues. The CDR3 DNA follows: TGTGCCAGCAGCTTGGCGGACAGGCCTAACTATGGCTACACCTTC. As protein: CASSLADRPNYGYTF.